This T cell receptor beta chain was recovered during a study of T-cell reconstitution after alpha-beta-depleted transplantation in children (dated by TCRdb to 2016 to 2017). At the level of the whole study: Using TCR repertoire profiling, the study quantitatively followed how T-cell immune reconstitution unfolded in children after TCRalphabeta/CD19-depleted allogeneic hematopoietic cell transplantation.

Library prep was done by PCR. The instrument was an Illumina HiSeq 2500. TCR library preparation used molecular barcoding, with unique molecular identifiers applied to normalize quantification of the TCRbeta repertoire. The raw public reads went through TCRdb reprocessing: fastp at Q25, MiXCR clone calling, in-frame beta chains kept. Every entry covers one CDR3 protein and lists the most common genes and DNA from its rows. The sample profile shows hundreds of thousands of distinct CDR3 sequences; 16% of them were found once. About 1.1% of the sample rests with the top ten. Turning to this clonotype: Its recognized antigen is unknown. No quality values exist for individual bases; no much larger clone is one base distant.

Trimming costs V 7 bases and J 4 bases, and their ends lie 5 bases apart. The germline V gene (reference sequence) provides CDR1 LNHNV and CDR2 YYDKDF. From the cysteine through the phenylalanine, the CDR3 covers 12 amino acids. The sequence is cut down to CDR3 DNA, 36 bases in frame from base 1. The chain employs TRBV15 and TRBJ2-6; the D gene remains uncertain. The specimen comprised PBMCs from the stem cell graft donor, sampled from the stem cell graft. This TCR was sampled from a human donor who donated a stem cell graft to a child with acute myeloid leukemia. The sequenced DNA: TGTGCCACCACGACAGGGGCCAACGTCCTGACTTTC. Its coded protein is CATTTGANVLTF.